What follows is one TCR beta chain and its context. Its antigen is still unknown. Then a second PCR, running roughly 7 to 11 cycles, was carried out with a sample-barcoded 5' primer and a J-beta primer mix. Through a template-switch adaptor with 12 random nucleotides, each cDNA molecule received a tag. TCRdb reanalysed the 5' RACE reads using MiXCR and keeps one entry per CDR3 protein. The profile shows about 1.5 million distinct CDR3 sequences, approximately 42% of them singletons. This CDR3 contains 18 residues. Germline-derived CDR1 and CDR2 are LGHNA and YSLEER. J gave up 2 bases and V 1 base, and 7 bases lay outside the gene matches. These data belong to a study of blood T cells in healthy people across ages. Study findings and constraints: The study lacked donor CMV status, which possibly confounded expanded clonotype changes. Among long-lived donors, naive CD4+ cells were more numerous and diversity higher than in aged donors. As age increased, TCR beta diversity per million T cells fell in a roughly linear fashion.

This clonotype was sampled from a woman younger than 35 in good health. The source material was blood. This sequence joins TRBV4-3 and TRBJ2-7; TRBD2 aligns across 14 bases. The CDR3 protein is CASSQGLGTSGSPYEQYF. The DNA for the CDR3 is TGCGCCAGCAGCCAAGGTCTCGGGACTAGCGGGAGCCCCTACGAGCAGTACTTC.